This T cell receptor beta chain came from a study of Graves' ophthalmopathy and Graves' hyperthyroidism. This clonotype was seen a few times. Its target is unknown. Patients were left out if they had other autoimmune diseases, uncontrolled infections, pregnancy or lactation. Broader study findings: Blood also carried most expanded thyroid clonotypes exceeding 0.001 frequency.

Amplification targeted the TCR beta CDR3 regions, with RNA transcripts as the source material. HTBI primers served in a first-round RT-PCR, which a second-round multiplex PCR followed. From the multiplex PCR reads, TCRdb called clonotypes with MiXCR, one entry per CDR3 protein. The table includes roughly 600,000 distinct CDR3 sequences, under 40% detected once. This receptor was obtained from an adult man with Graves' hyperthyroidism. Sequencing was done on a sample of peripheral blood or thyroid tissue (not recorded which).

The CDR3 loop reads CASSLQRGRAWSQFF. In DNA form, the CDR3 reads TGTGCCAGCAGCTTACAGCGGGGGAGGGCTTGGAGTCAGTTCTTC. The chain combines TRBV7-2 with TRBJ2-5; TRBD2 matches 8 bases. The DNA end favors TRBJ2-1, so the J call may be wrong. The CDR3 runs to 15 residues. CDR1 is SGHTA and CDR2 is FQGNSA in the germline V gene.